This is a list of T cell receptor beta chains from one sample in a study of blood T cell repertoires in COVID-19. Libraries were prepared by immunoSEQ multiplex PCR; TCRdb keeps only in-frame clonotypes and omits some of them. The sample lists 110,000 or so clones, 80% to 90% occurring once. Sequencing input: peripheral blood. The origin of the receptors is a human donor in a cohort sampled during active COVID-19. The CDR3 runs from the conserved cysteine through the conserved F or W. D genes are given only for firm matches. Clone size is shown for a subset of rows, as once, few, many or a class of expanded clone.

v_call	cdr3_length	clone_size	j_call	d_call	cdr3_nt	cdr3_aa
TRBV6-5	16	.	TRBJ2-5	TRBD1	TGTGCCAGCAGTTACTCGACAGGGGGCGGTCAAGAGACCCAGTACTTC	CASSYSTGGGQETQYF
TRBV10-3	17	.	TRBJ2-3	TRBD2	TGTGCCATCAGTGAGTCGCCTAGCGGGAGTTTCGGAGATACGCAGTATTTT	CAISESPSGSFGDTQYF
TRBV12-5	16	few	TRBJ1-1	.	TGTGCTAGTGGTTTGGTAGCCGGGGAAGGTAACACTGAAGCTTTCTTT	CASGLVAGEGNTEAFF
TRBV11-2	14	.	TRBJ1-6	.	TGTGCCAGCAGCTTGGGGCAGGGGAATTCACCCCTCCACTTT	CASSLGQGNSPLHF
TRBV9	16	.	TRBJ2-7	.	TGTGCCAGCAGCGCCTCAATGAGGGAGCCCACCTACGAGCAGTACTTC	CASSASMREPTYEQYF
TRBV6-5	11	.	TRBJ1-4	.	TGTGCCAGCAGATCGGGTGAAAAACTGTTTTTT	CASRSGEKLFF
TRBV28	16	.	TRBJ2-6	.	TGTGCGACTGCGGGACAGACATCGACTGGGGCCAACGTCCTGACTTTC	CATAGQTSTGANVLTF
TRBV30	14	.	TRBJ1-3	.	TGTGCCTGGGGAAGACAGTCCTCTGGAAACACCATATATTTT	CAWGRQSSGNTIYF
TRBV19	14	few	TRBJ2-7	TRBD1	TGTGCCAGTAAACCGGGACAGGGGTTTTACGAGCAGTACTTC	CASKPGQGFYEQYF
TRBV5-4	17	.	TRBJ2-1	TRBD1	TGTGCCAGCAGCTTTCAAGTTGGGACAGGCAACCACAATGAGCAGTTCTTC	CASSFQVGTGNHNEQFF
TRBV4-3	15	few	TRBJ1-4	.	TGCGCCAGCAGCCAGGCGGGGGGGTCCAATGAAAAACTGTTTTTT	CASSQAGGSNEKLFF
TRBV19	17	.	TRBJ1-4	TRBD1	TGTGCCAGTAGTAGCTGGGGGACAGGGGGCTCTAATGAAAAACTGTTTTTT	CASSSWGTGGSNEKLFF
TRBV7-2	11	.	TRBJ2-1	.	TGTGCCAGCAGCCCTGGGAGAGAGCAGTTCTTC	CASSPGREQFF
TRBV25-1	17	.	TRBJ1-6	.	TGTGCCAGCAGGGACCTGAGCTTTGCGGGAGATAATTCACCCCTCCACTTT	CASRDLSFAGDNSPLHF
TRBV3-1/TRBV3-2	16	once	TRBJ1-2	TRBD1	TGTGCCAGCAGCCAAGCCGGGTCGGGACAGCTATATGGCTACACCTTC	CASSQAGSGQLYGYTF
TRBV27	14	few	TRBJ1-1	TRBD1	TGTGCCAGCAGTCCCTGGACAGGGGGCTCTGAAGCTTTCTTT	CASSPWTGGSEAFF
TRBV7-9	12	.	TRBJ2-7	.	TGTGCCAGCAGCAGGACAACTTACGAGCAGTACTTC	CASSRTTYEQYF
TRBV28	13	.	TRBJ1-1	.	TGTGCCAGCACCGGCCGGGGGAACACTGAAGCTTTCTTT	CASTGRGNTEAFF
TRBV29-1	15	once	TRBJ2-2	TRBD2	TGCAGCGTTGAAATAGGACTAGCTAACACCGGGGAGCTGTTTTTT	CSVEIGLANTGELFF
TRBV7-2	15	.	TRBJ2-1	TRBD2	TGTGCCAGCAGCCCTGGAGGGACTAATTACAATGAGCAGTTCTTC	CASSPGGTNYNEQFF
TRBV6-2/TRBV6-3	16	.	TRBJ2-7	TRBD2	TGTGCCAGCAGTTCGACGCTAGCGGTTAGCTTCTACGAGCAGTACTTC	CASSSTLAVSFYEQYF
TRBV27	15	.	TRBJ1-1	TRBD1	TGTGCCAGCAACAAGGGACAGCTGCTGAACACTGAAGCTTTCTTT	CASNKGQLLNTEAFF
TRBV5-4	18	.	TRBJ2-2	TRBD2	TGTGCCAGCAGCTGGGGACTAGCGGGAGGTAGCGGGACCGGGGAGCTGTTTTTT	CASSWGLAGGSGTGELFF
TRBV27	14	few	TRBJ1-1	TRBD1	TGTGCCAGCAGGATAGCAGGGGGCTGGACTGAAGCTTTCTTT	CASRIAGGWTEAFF
TRBV27	11	.	TRBJ2-7	.	TGTGCCAGCATGCAGGCCTACGAGCAGTACTTC	CASMQAYEQYF
TRBV9	15	.	TRBJ2-7	TRBD1	TGTGCCAGCAGCGTAGGGCCGGACAGGGTGTTCGAGCAGTACTTC	CASSVGPDRVFEQYF
TRBV5-1	16	.	TRBJ2-6	.	TGCGCCAGCAGCTTGGATACAGGGACTGGGGCCAACGTCCTGACTTTC	CASSLDTGTGANVLTF
TRBV18	15	.	TRBJ1-1	.	TGTGCCAGCTCCCCCGGCCCGAGGTCCAACACTGAAGCTTTCTTT	CASSPGPRSNTEAFF
TRBV5-1	15	.	TRBJ1-5	TRBD1	TGCGCCAGCAGCAGGGGACAGGGGGTAAATCAGCCCCAGCATTTT	CASSRGQGVNQPQHF
TRBV4-3	15	.	TRBJ1-2	TRBD1	TGCGCCAGCAGCCAAGATTGGGGGACAGCTTATGGCTACACCTTC	CASSQDWGTAYGYTF
TRBV19	13	.	TRBJ1-5	.	TGTGCCAGTAATCTCCTCGCAGGGCAGCCCCAGCATTTT	CASNLLAGQPQHF
TRBV19	15	.	TRBJ2-1	.	TGTGCCAGTAGTCCTCACTGGGGGGTCTACAATGAGCAGTTCTTC	CASSPHWGVYNEQFF
TRBV7-9	14	few	TRBJ1-2	.	TGTGCCAGCAGCTTGGGGGCCATGGTACGTGGCTACACCTTC	CASSLGAMVRGYTF
TRBV19	11	once	TRBJ2-1	.	TGTGCCAGTGGTCGGCAGGCTTTGGAGTTCTTC	CASGRQALEFF
TRBV20-1	13	.	TRBJ2-3	TRBD1	TGCAGTGCTAGTTCCGCAGGGGGCAATACGCAGTATTTT	CSASSAGGNTQYF
TRBV6-5	15	once	TRBJ2-5	.	TGTGCCAGCAGAAGAGGGACTGGGGCTGGGGAGACCCAGTACTTC	CASRRGTGAGETQYF
TRBV27	12	.	TRBJ1-1	TRBD1	TGTGCCAGCAGGCAGGGGGCCACTGAAGCTTTCTTT	CASRQGATEAFF
TRBV29-1	15	.	TRBJ1-1	.	TGCAGCGTTGAAGCAGGACAGACAATGAACACTGAAGCTTTCTTT	CSVEAGQTMNTEAFF
TRBV11-3	17	once	TRBJ1-2	.	TGTGCCAGCAGCCTAAGCCTCGTGAGACAAACAGACTATGGCTACACCTTC	CASSLSLVRQTDYGYTF
TRBV6-4	12	few	TRBJ2-7	TRBD1	TGTGCCAGCAGTAACCTAGGGGGCAGGCAGTACTTC	CASSNLGGRQYF
TRBV12-3/TRBV12-4	13	.	TRBJ1-2	.	TGTGCCAGCAGTTTAGCGGAGAACTATGGCTACACCTTC	CASSLAENYGYTF
TRBV4-3	16	.	TRBJ1-2	TRBD1	TGCGCCAGCAGCCAAGCCGGGACAGCCGGGCACTATGGCTACACCTTC	CASSQAGTAGHYGYTF
TRBV6-2/TRBV6-3	17	few	TRBJ2-6	TRBD1	TGTGCCAGCAGTTCGGGACAGGGAAAGGGTGGGGCCAACGTCCTGACTTTC	CASSSGQGKGGANVLTF
TRBV6-1	15	once	TRBJ2-7	.	TGTGCCAGCAGTGAAGCGGACGGGAGCTCCTACGAGCAGTACTTC	CASSEADGSSYEQYF
TRBV6-2/TRBV6-3	15	.	TRBJ1-5	.	TGTGCCAGCAGTTATGGTGGCATCAGCAATCAGCCCCAGCATTTT	CASSYGGISNQPQHF
TRBV28	16	.	TRBJ2-1	TRBD2	TGTGCCAGCAGTTTATTCGGGGGGAACTCCTACAATGAGCAGTTCTTC	CASSLFGGNSYNEQFF
TRBV11-3	15	.	TRBJ2-3	TRBD1	TGTGCCAGCAGCAAAACAGGGGACGGGACAGATACGCAGTATTTT	CASSKTGDGTDTQYF
TRBV7-2	13	.	TRBJ1-2	.	TGTGCCAGCAGCCTCGGGACAAACTATGGCTACACCTTC	CASSLGTNYGYTF
TRBV27	13	.	TRBJ1-1	.	TGTGCCAGCAGCTTGGGGGGGCGCACTGAAGCTTTCTTT	CASSLGGRTEAFF
TRBV7-6	15	.	TRBJ1-1	.	TGTGCCAGCAGCTTATCGGAACAGGGGAACACTGAAGCTTTCTTT	CASSLSEQGNTEAFF
TRBV19	15	.	TRBJ1-5	.	TGTGCCAGTAGTATAGATACAAACAGGAATCAGCCCCAGCATTTT	CASSIDTNRNQPQHF